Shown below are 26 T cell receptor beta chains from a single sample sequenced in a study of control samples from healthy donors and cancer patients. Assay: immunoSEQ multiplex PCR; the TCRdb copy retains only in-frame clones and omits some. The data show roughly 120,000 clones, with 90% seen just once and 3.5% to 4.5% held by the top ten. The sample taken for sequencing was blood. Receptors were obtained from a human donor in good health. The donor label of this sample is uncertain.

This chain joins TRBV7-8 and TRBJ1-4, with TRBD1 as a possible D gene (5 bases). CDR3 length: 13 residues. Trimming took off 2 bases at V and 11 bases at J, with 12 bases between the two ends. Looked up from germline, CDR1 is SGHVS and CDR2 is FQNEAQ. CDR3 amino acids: CASSLTVGGKLFF. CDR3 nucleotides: TGTGCCAGCAGCTTAACGGTCGGGGGGAAACTGTTTTTT.

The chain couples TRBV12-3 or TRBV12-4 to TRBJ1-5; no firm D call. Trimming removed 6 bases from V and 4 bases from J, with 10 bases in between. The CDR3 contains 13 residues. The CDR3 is CASSPLENQPQHF. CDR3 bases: TGTGCCAGCAGCCCGTTAGAGAATCAGCCCCAGCATTTT.

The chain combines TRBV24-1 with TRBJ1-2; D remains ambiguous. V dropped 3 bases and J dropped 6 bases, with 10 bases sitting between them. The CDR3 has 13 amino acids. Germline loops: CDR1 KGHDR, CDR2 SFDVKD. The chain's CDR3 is CATSDTFDDGYTF. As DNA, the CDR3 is TGTGCCACCAGTGATACCTTTGACGATGGCTACACCTTC.

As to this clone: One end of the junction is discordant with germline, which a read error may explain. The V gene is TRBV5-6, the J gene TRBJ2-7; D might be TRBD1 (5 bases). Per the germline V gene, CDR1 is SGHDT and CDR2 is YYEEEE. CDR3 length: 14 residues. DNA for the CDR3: TGTGCCAGCAGCTTGGGTCAGGGTGGTTACGGGCAGTACTTC. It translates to CASSLGQGGYGQYF.

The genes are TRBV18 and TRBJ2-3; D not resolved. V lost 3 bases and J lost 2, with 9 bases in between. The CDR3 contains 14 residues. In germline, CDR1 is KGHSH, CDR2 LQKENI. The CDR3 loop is CASSPPSITDTQYF. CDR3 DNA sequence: TGTGCCAGCTCACCTCCTTCCATCACAGATACGCAGTATTTT. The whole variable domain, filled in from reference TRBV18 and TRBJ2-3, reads NAGVMQNPRHLVRRRGQEARLRCSPMKGHSHVYWYRQLPEEGLKFMVYLQKENIIDESGMPKERFSAEFPKEGPSILRIQQVVRGDSAAYFCASSPPSITDTQYFGPGTRLTVL.

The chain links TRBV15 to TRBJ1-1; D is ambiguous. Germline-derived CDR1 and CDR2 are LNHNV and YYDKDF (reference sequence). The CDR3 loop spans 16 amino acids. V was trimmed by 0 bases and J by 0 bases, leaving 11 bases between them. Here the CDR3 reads CATSRDQPRLNTEAFF. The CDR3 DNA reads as TGTGCCACCAGCAGAGATCAGCCCAGGCTGAACACTGAAGCTTTCTTT.

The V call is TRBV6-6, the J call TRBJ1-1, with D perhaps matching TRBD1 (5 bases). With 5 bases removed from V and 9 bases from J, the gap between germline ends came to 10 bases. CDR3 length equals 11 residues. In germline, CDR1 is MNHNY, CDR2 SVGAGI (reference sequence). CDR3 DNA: TGTGCCAGCAGTCCAGGGAGGCAAGCTTTCTTT. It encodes CASSPGRQAFF.

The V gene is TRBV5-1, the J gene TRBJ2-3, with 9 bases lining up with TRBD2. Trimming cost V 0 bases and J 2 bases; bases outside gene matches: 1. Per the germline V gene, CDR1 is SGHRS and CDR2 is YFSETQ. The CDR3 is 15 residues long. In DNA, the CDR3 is TGCGCCAGCAGCTTGGGACTAGCGGTCACAGATACGCAGTATTTT. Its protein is CASSLGLAVTDTQYF.

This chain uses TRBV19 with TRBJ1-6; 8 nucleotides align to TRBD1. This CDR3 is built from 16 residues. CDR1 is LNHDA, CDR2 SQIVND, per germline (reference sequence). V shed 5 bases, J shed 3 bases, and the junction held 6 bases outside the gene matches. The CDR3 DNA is TGTGCCAGTAGTGCGGGGGACAGGCGCTATAATTCACCCCTCCACTTT. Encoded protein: CASSAGDRRYNSPLHF.

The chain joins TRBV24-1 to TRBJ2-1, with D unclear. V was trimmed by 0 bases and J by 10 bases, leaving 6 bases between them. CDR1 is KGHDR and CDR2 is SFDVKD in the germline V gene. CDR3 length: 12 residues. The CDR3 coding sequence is TGTGCCACCAGTGATTTGGGATGGGAGCAGTTCTTC. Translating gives CATSDLGWEQFF.

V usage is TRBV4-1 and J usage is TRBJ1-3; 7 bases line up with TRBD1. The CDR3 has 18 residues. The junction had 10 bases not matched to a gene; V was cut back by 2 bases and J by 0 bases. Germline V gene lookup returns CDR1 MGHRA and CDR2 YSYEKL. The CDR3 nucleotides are TGCGCCAGCAGCCAATTTCCGACAGGGTATAGCTCTGGAAACACCATATATTTT. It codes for CASSQFPTGYSSGNTIYF.

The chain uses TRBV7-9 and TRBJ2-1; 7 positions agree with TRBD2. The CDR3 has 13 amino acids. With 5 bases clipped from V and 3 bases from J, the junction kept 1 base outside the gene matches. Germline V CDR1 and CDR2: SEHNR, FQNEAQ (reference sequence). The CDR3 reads CASSQRGYNEQFF. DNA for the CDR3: TGTGCCAGCAGCCAGCGGGGCTACAATGAGCAGTTCTTC.

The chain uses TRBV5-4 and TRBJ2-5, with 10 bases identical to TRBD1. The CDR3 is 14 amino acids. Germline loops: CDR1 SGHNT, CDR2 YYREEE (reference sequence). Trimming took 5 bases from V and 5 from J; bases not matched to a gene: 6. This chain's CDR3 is CASRDRGGKETQYF. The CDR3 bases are TGTGCCAGCAGGGACAGGGGGGGTAAGGAGACCCAGTACTTC.

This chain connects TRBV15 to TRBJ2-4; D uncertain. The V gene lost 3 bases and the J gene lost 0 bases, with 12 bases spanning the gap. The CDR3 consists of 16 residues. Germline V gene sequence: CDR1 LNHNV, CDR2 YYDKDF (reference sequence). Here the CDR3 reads CATSRGTFLAKNIQYF. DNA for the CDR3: TGTGCCACCAGCAGGGGAACATTTCTAGCCAAAAACATTCAGTACTTC.

CDR3 DNA sequence: TGTGCCAGCAGCCCGACGAGTGGGAACACCGGGGAGCTGTTTTTT. It yields the protein CASSPTSGNTGELFF. This chain links TRBV11-2 with TRBJ2-2, with D unresolved. The CDR3 runs to 15 residues. V shed 5 bases and J shed 1 base, with 11 bases lying between them. The germline V gene encodes CDR1 SGHAT and CDR2 FQNNGV.

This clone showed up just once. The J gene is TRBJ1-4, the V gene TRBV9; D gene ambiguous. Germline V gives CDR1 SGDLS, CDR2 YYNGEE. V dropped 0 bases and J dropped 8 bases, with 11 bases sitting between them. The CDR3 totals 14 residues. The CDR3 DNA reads TGTGCCAGCAGCGTAGGGGTAGGGCGAGAAAAACTGTTTTTT. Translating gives CASSVGVGREKLFF.

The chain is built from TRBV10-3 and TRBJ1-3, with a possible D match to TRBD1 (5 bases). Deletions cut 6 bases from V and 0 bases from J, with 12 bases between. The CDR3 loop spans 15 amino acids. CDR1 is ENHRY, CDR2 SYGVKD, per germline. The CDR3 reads CAISPQTVSGNTIYF. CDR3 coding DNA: TGTGCCATCAGCCCCCAGACAGTCTCTGGAAACACCATATATTTT.

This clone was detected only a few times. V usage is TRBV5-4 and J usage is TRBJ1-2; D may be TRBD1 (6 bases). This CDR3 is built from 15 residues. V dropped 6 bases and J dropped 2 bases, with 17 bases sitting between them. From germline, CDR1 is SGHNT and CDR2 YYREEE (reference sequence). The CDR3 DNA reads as TGTGCCAGCACTGCCAATCAGGGGAGGAACTATGGCTACACCTTC. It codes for CASTANQGRNYGYTF.

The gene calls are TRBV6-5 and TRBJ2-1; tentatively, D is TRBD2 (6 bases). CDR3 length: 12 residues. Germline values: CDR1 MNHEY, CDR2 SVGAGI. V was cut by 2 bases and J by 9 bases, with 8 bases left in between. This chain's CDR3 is CASSYLGGEQFF. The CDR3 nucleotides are TGTGCCAGCAGTTACCTCGGGGGTGAGCAGTTCTTC.

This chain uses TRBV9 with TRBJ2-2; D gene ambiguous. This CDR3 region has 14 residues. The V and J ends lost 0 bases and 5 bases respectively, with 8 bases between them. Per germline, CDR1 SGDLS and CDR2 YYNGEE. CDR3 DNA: TGTGCCAGCAGCGTAGTTCCAGGTACCGGGGAGCTGTTTTTT. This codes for CASSVVPGTGELFF.

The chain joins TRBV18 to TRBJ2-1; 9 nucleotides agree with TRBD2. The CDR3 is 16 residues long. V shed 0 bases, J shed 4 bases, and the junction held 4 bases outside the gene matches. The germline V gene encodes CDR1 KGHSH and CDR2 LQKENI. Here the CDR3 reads CASSPPTSGLYNEQFF. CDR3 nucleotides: TGTGCCAGCTCACCACCAACTAGCGGGCTATACAATGAGCAGTTCTTC.

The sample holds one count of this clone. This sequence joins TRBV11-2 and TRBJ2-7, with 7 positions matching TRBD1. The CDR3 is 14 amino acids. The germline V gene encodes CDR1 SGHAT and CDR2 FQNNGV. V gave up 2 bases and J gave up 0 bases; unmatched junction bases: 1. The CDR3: CASSLTGVSYEQYF. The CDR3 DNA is TGTGCCAGCAGCTTAACAGGGGTCTCCTACGAGCAGTACTTC.

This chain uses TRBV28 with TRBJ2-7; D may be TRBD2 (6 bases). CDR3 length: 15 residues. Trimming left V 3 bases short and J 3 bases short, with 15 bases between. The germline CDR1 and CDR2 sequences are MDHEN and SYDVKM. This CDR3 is CASSFSSRGIYEQYF. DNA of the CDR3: TGTGCCAGCAGTTTCTCCTCCCGGGGGATCTACGAGCAGTACTTC.

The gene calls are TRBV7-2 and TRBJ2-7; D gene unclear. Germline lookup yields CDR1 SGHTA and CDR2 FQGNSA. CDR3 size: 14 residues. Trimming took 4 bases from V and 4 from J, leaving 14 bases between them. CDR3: CASSYGSRPYEQYF. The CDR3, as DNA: TGTGCCAGCAGCTACGGTAGTAGACCGTACGAGCAGTACTTC.

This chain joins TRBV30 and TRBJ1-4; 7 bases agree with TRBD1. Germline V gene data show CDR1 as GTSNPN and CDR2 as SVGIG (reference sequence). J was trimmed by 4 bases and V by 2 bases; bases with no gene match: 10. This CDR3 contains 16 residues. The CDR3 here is CAWSKAGGIINEKLFF. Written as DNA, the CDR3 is TGTGCCTGGAGTAAGGCAGGGGGTATTATTAATGAAAAACTGTTTTTT.

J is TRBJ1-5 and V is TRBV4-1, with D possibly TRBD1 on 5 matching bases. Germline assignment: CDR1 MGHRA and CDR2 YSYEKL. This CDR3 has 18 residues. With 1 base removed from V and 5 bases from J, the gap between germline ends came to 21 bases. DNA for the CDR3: TGCGCCAGCAGCCAAGTTCCCCTAACCGGGGCAAAAGATCAGCCCCAGCATTTT. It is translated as CASSQVPLTGAKDQPQHF.